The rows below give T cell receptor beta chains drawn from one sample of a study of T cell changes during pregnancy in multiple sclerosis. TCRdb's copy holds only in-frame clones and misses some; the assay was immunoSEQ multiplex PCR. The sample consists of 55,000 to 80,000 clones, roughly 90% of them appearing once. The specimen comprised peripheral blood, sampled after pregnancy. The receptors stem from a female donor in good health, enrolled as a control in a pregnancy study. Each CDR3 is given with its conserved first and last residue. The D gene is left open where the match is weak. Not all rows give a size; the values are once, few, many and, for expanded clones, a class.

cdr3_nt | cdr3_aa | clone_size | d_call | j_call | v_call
TGTGCCAGCACAAGGGGTAACACTGAAGCTTTCTTT | CASTRGNTEAFF | - | - | TRBJ1-1 | TRBV19
TGTGCCAGCAGTGAAGGGTGGGGGGATAACAATCAGCCCCAGCATTTT | CASSEGWGDNNQPQHF | once | - | TRBJ1-5 | TRBV25-1
TGTGCCAGTAGTCCCAGAGAAGCGGGGGGGCCGCGGACCCAGTACTTC | CASSPREAGGPRTQYF | once | TRBD2 | TRBJ2-5 | TRBV19
TGCGCCAGCAGCTTGAGAACAGGGGGCGCGAATGGCTACACCTTC | CASSLRTGGANGYTF | - | TRBD1 | TRBJ1-2 | TRBV5-1
TGCAGCGGACAGGGCAACAACTACGAGCAGTACTTC | CSGQGNNYEQYF | - | TRBD1 | TRBJ2-7 | TRBV29-1
TGTGCCAGCTCACCCATCCGGGAATCGAACACTGAAGCTTTCTTT | CASSPIRESNTEAFF | few | - | TRBJ1-1 | TRBV18
TGTGCCACCCGGGACGGGGGGACAGGGGGTCTCAATGAGCAGTTCTTC | CATRDGGTGGLNEQFF | - | TRBD1 | TRBJ2-1 | TRBV2
TGTGCCAGCAGCTTAGGACAGGGAATGAACACTGAAGCTTTCTTT | CASSLGQGMNTEAFF | - | TRBD1 | TRBJ1-1 | TRBV7-6
TGTGCCAGCAGCTTAGCGCTAGCGGGAGGGGACTACGAGCAGTACTTC | CASSLALAGGDYEQYF | - | TRBD2 | TRBJ2-7 | TRBV7-9
TGTGCCAGCAGTGGATTGGGCTCCGAGGAGCTGTTTTTT | CASSGLGSEELFF | - | - | TRBJ2-2 | TRBV25-1
TGTGCCCTTCGCGGGAAGGGGGGGAATGAGCAGTTCTTC | CALRGKGGNEQFF | - | - | TRBJ2-1 | TRBV27
TGTGCCAGTAGTATAGGGGGCAGCAACAATGAGCAGTTCTTC | CASSIGGSNNEQFF | - | - | TRBJ2-1 | TRBV19
TGTGCCAGCAGCTACTCTAGCGGGGCCTACAATGAGCAGTTCTTC | CASSYSSGAYNEQFF | - | TRBD2 | TRBJ2-1 | TRBV5-4
TGTGCCAGTAGTAGAAGACTAGCGGGAACCAACACCGGGGAGCTGTTTTTT | CASSRRLAGTNTGELFF | - | TRBD2 | TRBJ2-2 | TRBV19
TGTGCCAGCGCGACGGGAGGGCCTTTTAGTGACACCGGGGAGCTGTTTTTT | CASATGGPFSDTGELFF | - | TRBD2 | TRBJ2-2 | TRBV9
TGTGCCACCCTCTCTGGGGCCAACGTCCTGACTTTC | CATLSGANVLTF | - | - | TRBJ2-6 | TRBV27
TGTGCCATCAGTGAGTCGACGGGACTAGCGGGGGGCCGCGCCCAGTACTTC | CAISESTGLAGGRAQYF | - | TRBD2 | TRBJ2-5 | TRBV10-3
TGCAGCGTTGAAGGGGGACAGGGGCAAACTGAAGCTTTCTTT | CSVEGGQGQTEAFF | once | TRBD1 | TRBJ1-1 | TRBV29-1
TGTGCCAGCAGTGAAGCCGCGACAGGGGGCGATGGCTACACCTTC | CASSEAATGGDGYTF | - | TRBD1 | TRBJ1-2 | TRBV6-1
TGTGCCAGCTCACCGGGGGCGAGTGGATACGAGCAGTACTTC | CASSPGASGYEQYF | once | - | TRBJ2-7 | TRBV18
TGCGCCAGCAGCCTTTCCCCCGCGGATACGCAGTATTTT | CASSLSPADTQYF | - | - | TRBJ2-3 | TRBV4-3
TGCGCCAGCAGTTCTTTGGCGGGAGGGCGCATGAATGAGCAGTTCTTC | CASSSLAGGRMNEQFF | - | TRBD2 | TRBJ2-1 | TRBV5-1
TGTGCCAGCAGCCGGGGACAGGTGATGTTTTTT | CASSRGQVMFF | - | TRBD1 | TRBJ1-4 | TRBV6-5
TGCGCCAGCAGCTTTCGAATACAGGGACGGGGGAACACTGAAGCTTTCTTT | CASSFRIQGRGNTEAFF | - | - | TRBJ1-1 | TRBV5-1
TGTGCCAGCAGGACAGGGATTTTAAGCACAGATACGCAGTATTTT | CASRTGILSTDTQYF | - | TRBD1 | TRBJ2-3 | TRBV9
TGTGCCAGCAGCTTGGGGACAGGTCTCTGGCTGACTTTC | CASSLGTGLWLTF | - | TRBD1 | TRBJ2-6 | TRBV5-5
TGTGCCAGCAGGGAAAGACTAGCGGTCCTAGCCAAAAACATTCAGTACTTC | CASRERLAVLAKNIQYF | - | TRBD2 | TRBJ2-4 | TRBV6-1
TGTGCCAGCAACCTAGCGGGAGGAATTTACGAGCAGTACTTC | CASNLAGGIYEQYF | once | TRBD2 | TRBJ2-7 | TRBV5-4
TGTGCCAGCAGTCCTCCGGGACTAGCGGGAGAGAACACCTACGAGCAGTACTTC | CASSPPGLAGENTYEQYF | - | TRBD2 | TRBJ2-7 | TRBV28
TGTGCCAGCAGTTACTCGGGCAGGGAGGGGAATGAGCAGTTCTTC | CASSYSGREGNEQFF | - | TRBD2 | TRBJ2-1 | TRBV6-5
TGTGCCAGCAGCGTAGGACCTTCGGGCACCGGGGAGCTGTTTTTT | CASSVGPSGTGELFF | - | - | TRBJ2-2 | TRBV9
TGTGCCAGCAGCCACGGGGGGGCCGTGACAGATACGCAGTATTTT | CASSHGGAVTDTQYF | - | TRBD2 | TRBJ2-3 | TRBV5-4
TGTGCCAGCAGGCAAGCGGGAGGTAGGCAGTTCTTC | CASRQAGGRQFF | - | TRBD2 | TRBJ2-1 | TRBV7-8
TGTGCCAGCAGCAAACGAGGGGACAGGGGCAGCTATGGCTACACCTTC | CASSKRGDRGSYGYTF | - | - | TRBJ1-2 | TRBV21-1
TGTGCCAGCGGCGGGAGTAGGTACAATGAGCAGTTCTTC | CASGGSRYNEQFF | - | TRBD2 | TRBJ2-1 | TRBV6-5
TGTGCCAGCACCGTAAACACTGAAGCTTTCTTT | CASTVNTEAFF | - | - | TRBJ1-1 | TRBV7-9
TGTGCCAGCAGTTCCAGCGGACGAGACGCAGAGACCCAGTACTTC | CASSSSGRDAETQYF | - | - | TRBJ2-5 | TRBV7-2
TGTGCCAGCAGCGGACGACAGAGTGGGTTCACTGAAGCTTTCTTT | CASSGRQSGFTEAFF | - | - | TRBJ1-1 | TRBV7-9
TGTGCCAGTAGTATGTTTGGAGGACTGACGAACACTGAAGCTTTCTTT | CASSMFGGLTNTEAFF | - | - | TRBJ1-1 | TRBV19
TGCGCCAGCAGTGAGGGGGACAGGGGGAACAATGAGCAGTTCTTC | CASSEGDRGNNEQFF | - | TRBD1 | TRBJ2-1 | TRBV10-1
TGTGCCTGGAGTGTATCAGCGGGGCAAGGACCCCTCCACTTT | CAWSVSAGQGPLHF | - | - | TRBJ1-6 | TRBV30
TGTGCTAGTGGTTTGGGACAGGGTAACACCGGGGAGCTGTTTTTT | CASGLGQGNTGELFF | - | TRBD1 | TRBJ2-2 | TRBV12-5
TGTGCCAGTAGTTACAGGGGGCGGGATGAAAAACTGTTTTTT | CASSYRGRDEKLFF | - | TRBD1 | TRBJ1-4 | TRBV19
TGCAGTGCTCGGGGGGGGGTGGAAGCTTTCTTT | CSARGGVEAFF | - | - | TRBJ1-1 | TRBV20-1
TGTGCCAGCAGTTGGACAGGGTTAAATCAGCCCCAGCATTTT | CASSWTGLNQPQHF | - | TRBD1 | TRBJ1-5 | TRBV6-5
TGTGCCAGCAGAGATACAGGGGGCTACTATGGCTACACCTTC | CASRDTGGYYGYTF | - | TRBD1 | TRBJ1-2 | TRBV6-6
TGTGCCAGCAGCTTGCGACTAGCGGGCAGATACGAGCAGTACTTC | CASSLRLAGRYEQYF | - | TRBD2 | TRBJ2-7 | TRBV7-2
TGTGCCAGCAGCCATGGGACAGGCCCTAGCACAGATACGCAGTATTTT | CASSHGTGPSTDTQYF | once | TRBD1 | TRBJ2-3 | TRBV7-2
TGTGCCAGCAGCTTGATAGCTAGCCTAAACACCGGGGAGCTGTTTTTT | CASSLIASLNTGELFF | - | - | TRBJ2-2 | TRBV5-4
TGCGCCAGCAGCCCGGGACTAGCGGGAGTCGAGCAGTACTTC | CASSPGLAGVEQYF | - | TRBD2 | TRBJ2-7 | TRBV5-1
TGCAGCGCTCTAGTGACTAGCGGGAGGGCAGAGCAGTACTTC | CSALVTSGRAEQYF | - | TRBD2 | TRBJ2-7 | TRBV29-1
TGTGCCAGCAGTTTAGTCAGGGACAAGAACACTGAAGCTTTCTTT | CASSLVRDKNTEAFF | once | - | TRBJ1-1 | TRBV28